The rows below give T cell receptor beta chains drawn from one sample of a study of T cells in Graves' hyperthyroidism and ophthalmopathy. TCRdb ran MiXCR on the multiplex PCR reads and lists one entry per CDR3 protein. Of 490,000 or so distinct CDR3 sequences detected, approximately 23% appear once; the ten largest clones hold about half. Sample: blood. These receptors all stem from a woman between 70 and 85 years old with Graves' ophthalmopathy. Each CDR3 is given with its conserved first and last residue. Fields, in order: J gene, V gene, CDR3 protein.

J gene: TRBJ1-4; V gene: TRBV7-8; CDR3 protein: CASSLGARDIVNEKLFF
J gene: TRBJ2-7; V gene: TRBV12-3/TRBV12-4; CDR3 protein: CASSIGLSNLRGLYEQYF
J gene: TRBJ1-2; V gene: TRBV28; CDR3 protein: CASSFLGEDGYTF
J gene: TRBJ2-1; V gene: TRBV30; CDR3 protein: CAWSKGTYNEQFF
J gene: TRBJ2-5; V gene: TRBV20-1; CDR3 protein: CSARPLAGGETQYF
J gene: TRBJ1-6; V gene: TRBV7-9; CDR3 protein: CASSIRPGTGGSVYNSPLHF
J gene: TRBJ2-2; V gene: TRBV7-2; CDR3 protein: CASRNPRTGHTGELFF
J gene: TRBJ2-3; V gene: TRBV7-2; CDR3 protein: CASSSRGVTDTQYF
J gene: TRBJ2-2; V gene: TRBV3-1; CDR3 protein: CASSRLRGGRANGELFF
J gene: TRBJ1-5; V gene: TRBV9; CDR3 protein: CASSVEGGPQHF
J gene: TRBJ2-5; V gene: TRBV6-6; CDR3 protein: CASSYSSGRLETQYF
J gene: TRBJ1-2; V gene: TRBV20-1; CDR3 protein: CSARDHRTGASGYTF
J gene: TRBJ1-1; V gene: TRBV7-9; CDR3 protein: CASSRQGEVNTEAFF
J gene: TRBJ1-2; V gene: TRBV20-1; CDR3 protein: CSAGDYGYTF
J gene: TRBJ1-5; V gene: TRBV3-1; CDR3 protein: CASSGYNQPQHF
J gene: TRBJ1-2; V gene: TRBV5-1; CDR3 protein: CASGQGASYGYTF
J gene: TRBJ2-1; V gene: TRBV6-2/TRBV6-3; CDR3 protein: CASSGSGTSGRAGLNEQFF
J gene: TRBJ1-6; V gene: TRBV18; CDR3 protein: CASSPQGEGTPLHF
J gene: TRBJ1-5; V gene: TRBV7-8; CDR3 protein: CASSLDIWTGQHF
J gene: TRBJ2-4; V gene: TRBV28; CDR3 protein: CASSSPGTSERGFDIQYF
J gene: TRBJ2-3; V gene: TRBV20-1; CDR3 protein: CSARAGRDTQYF
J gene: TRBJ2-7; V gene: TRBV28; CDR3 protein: CASSPPRGSGRAYEQYF
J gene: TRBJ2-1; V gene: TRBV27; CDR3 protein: CASSFPSGDYNEQFF
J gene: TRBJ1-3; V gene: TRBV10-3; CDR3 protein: CAAMAGVNGNTIYF
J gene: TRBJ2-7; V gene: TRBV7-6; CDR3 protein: CASSLISVGGGNEQYF
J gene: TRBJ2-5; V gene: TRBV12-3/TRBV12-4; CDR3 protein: CASRYTTAYQETQYF
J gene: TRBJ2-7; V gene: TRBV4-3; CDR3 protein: CASSQEGGAGSEQYF
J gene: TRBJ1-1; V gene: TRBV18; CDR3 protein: CASSPPTEARAFF
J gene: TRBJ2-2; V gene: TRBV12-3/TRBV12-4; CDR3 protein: CASRSGKDTGELFF
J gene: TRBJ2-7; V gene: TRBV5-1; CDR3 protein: CASSFLAGEISTYEQYF
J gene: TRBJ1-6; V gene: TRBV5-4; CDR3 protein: CASSLGFNSPLHF
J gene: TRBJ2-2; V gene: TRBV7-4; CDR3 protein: CASSRDSQHWELFF
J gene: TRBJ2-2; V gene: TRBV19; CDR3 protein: CASSAQGGSGELFF
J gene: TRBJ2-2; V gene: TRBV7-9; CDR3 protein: CASRGAPTGLNTGELFF
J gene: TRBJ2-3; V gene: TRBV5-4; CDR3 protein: CASSFAGGLADTQYF
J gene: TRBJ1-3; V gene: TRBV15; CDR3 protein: CATSREAGETGNTIYF
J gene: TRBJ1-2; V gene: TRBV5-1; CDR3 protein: CASSLGGSGNGYTF
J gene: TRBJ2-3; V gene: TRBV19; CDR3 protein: CASSTAMGTDTQYF
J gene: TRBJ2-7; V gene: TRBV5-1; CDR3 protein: CASSLAGGGPEQYF
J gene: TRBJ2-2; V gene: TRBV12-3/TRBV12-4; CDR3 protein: CASSPLFPTGELFF
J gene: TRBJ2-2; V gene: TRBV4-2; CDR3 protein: CASSQGRWTVFTGELFF
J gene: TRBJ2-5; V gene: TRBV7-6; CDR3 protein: CASTPGARSRGETQYF
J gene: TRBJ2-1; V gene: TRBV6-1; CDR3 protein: CASTGNEQFF
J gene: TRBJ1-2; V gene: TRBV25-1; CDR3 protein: CATSQTGSFVHGYTF
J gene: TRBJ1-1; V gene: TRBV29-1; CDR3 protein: CSEVGGLGTEAFF
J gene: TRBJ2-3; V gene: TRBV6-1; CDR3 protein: CASSVAGGPADTQYF
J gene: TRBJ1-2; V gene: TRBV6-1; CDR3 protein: CASTLQGANYGYTF
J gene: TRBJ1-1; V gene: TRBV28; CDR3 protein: CATIDREGPTTEAFF
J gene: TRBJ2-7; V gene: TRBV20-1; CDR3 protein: CSAGGQGGKYEQYF
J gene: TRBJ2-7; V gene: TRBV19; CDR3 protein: CASSGKTSGTYEQYF
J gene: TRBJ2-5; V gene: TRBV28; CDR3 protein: CASSVRQQAQETQYF
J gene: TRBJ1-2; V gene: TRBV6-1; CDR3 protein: CASSGGRNGYTF
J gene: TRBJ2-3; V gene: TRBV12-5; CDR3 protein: CASGLTASTDTQYF
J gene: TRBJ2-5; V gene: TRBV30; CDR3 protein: CAWSVTGWETQYF
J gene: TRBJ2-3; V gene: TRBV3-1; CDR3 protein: CASSQDGLHTDTQYF
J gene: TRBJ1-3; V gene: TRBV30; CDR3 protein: CAWTGWDSGNTIYF
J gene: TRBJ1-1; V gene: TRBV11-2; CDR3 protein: CASSLRDRMNTEAFF
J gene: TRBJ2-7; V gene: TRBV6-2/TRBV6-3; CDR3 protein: CASSSHLEQYF
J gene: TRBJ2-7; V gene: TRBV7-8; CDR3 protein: CASSLAETSGYEQYF
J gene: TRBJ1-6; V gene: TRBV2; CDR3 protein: CASKPWTPRGDSPLHF